One and the same sample provided the 10 T cell receptor beta chains below, sequenced in a study of T cells in Graves' hyperthyroidism and ophthalmopathy. Researchers took RNA transcripts and amplified the TCR beta CDR3 regions from them. Primed by the HTBI set, a first-round RT-PCR was run on the TCR CDR3. TCRdb independently ran MiXCR on the multiplex PCR reads; one entry per CDR3 protein. The repertoire holds 550,000 to 800,000 distinct CDR3 sequences, with 17% as singletons. Specimen: blood. The receptors were gathered from a man aged 50 to 60 with Graves' hyperthyroidism.

A note on this clonotype: Being one base from a much bigger clone, this may be a read error. This rearrangement joins TRBV6-2 or TRBV6-3 to TRBJ1-1; D gene ambiguous. The CDR3 contains 14 residues. V was pared by 6 bases and J by 6 bases, with 17 bases between. Per germline, CDR1 MNHEY and CDR2 SVGEGT. CDR3 protein: CASRKSSSKAEAFF. As DNA, the CDR3 is TGTGCCAGCAGAAAAAGTAGTTCAAAGGCTGAAGCTTTCTTT.

This clonotype was counted at least ten times. The rearrangement links TRBV3-1 to TRBJ1-5, with D possibly being TRBD1 (5 bases). The V end lost 5 bases, the J end lost 7 bases, and 12 bases lay between the germline ends. Germline V gene lookup returns CDR1 LGHDT and CDR2 YNNKEL (reference sequence). This CDR3 has 13 residues. CDR3: CASSRGLGQPQHF. CDR3 bases: TGTGCCAGCAGCAGGGGATTGGGCCAGCCCCAGCATTTT.

About this clonotype itself: Possible read error: a much larger clone is one base away. The chain uses TRBV10-2 and TRBJ2-7; TRBD1 matches at 8 bases. This CDR3 region has 16 residues. In germline, CDR1 is WSHSY, CDR2 SAAADI. Here the CDR3 DNA reads TGCACCAGCAGTGACAATGACAGGGGCGAGATCTACGAGCAGTACTTC. Its translation: CTSSDNDRGEIYEQYF.

This chain connects TRBV5-5 to TRBJ2-7; weak D call: TRBD1 (6 bases). The CDR3 totals 15 residues. Germline V lookup: CDR1 SGHKS, CDR2 YYEKEE (reference sequence). The ends were cut back, 4 bases at V and 5 bases at J, with 19 bases in the middle. CDR3 in DNA: TGTGCCAGCAGCATTGCCGGGGACACCAGGAACGAGCAGTACTTC. This translates into CASSIAGDTRNEQYF. Drawing the rest from reference TRBV5-5 and TRBJ2-7, the complete variable domain is DAGVTQSPTHLIKTRGQQVTLRCSPISGHKSVSWYQQVLGQGPQFIFQYYEKEERGRGNFPDRFSARQFPNYSSELNVNALLLGDSALYLCASSIAGDTRNEQYFGPGTRLTVT.

This clonotype was counted ten times or more. V and J are TRBV5-1 and TRBJ1-6, with 8 bases fitting TRBD1. CDR1 SGHRS and CDR2 YFSETQ come from the germline V gene. V gave up 1 base and J gave up 8 bases; unmatched junction bases: 5. The CDR3 contains 15 residues. CDR3 coding DNA: TGCGCCAGCAGCTTGCTCGGACAGGGAGATTCACCCCTCCACTTT. Its translation is CASSLLGQGDSPLHF. The variable domain in full, completed from reference TRBV5-1 and TRBJ1-6, reads KAGVTQTPRYLIKTRGQQVTLSCSPISGHRSVSWYQQTPGQGLQFLFEYFSETQRNKGNFPGRFSGRQFSNSRSEMNVSTLELGDSALYLCASSLLGQGDSPLHFGNGTRLTVT.

This chain joins TRBV19 and TRBJ1-4; D perhaps matches TRBD1 (6 bases). This CDR3 comprises 14 residues. Trimming shortened V by 2 bases and J by 5 bases, and 9 bases separated the two germline ends. Germline V CDR1 and CDR2: LNHDA, SQIVND (reference sequence). CDR3 protein: CASSITTGNEKLFF. The CDR3 nucleotides are TGTGCCAGTAGTATAACAACAGGGAATGAAAAACTGTTTTTT. The full variable domain, its missing parts supplied by reference TRBV19 and TRBJ1-4, is DGGITQSPKYLFRKEGQNVTLSCEQNLNHDAMYWYRQDPGQGLRLIYYSQIVNDFQKGDIAEGYSVSREKKESFPLTVTSAQKNPTAFYLCASSITTGNEKLFFGSGTQLSVL.

Concerning this clonotype itself: Being one base from a much bigger clone, this may be a read error. J is TRBJ1-5 and V is TRBV27, with unresolved D. The germline gives CDR1 MNHEY, CDR2 SMNVEV (reference sequence). CDR3 length: 14 residues. The CDR3, as DNA: TGTGTCAGCAGTTTGGCAGGCTACAATCAGCCCCAGCATTTT. Its translation: CVSSLAGYNQPQHF.

V is TRBV29-1 and J is TRBJ1-4; D call uncertain. This CDR3 region has 13 residues. Germline CDR1 SQVTM, CDR2 ANQGSEA. V was pared by 4 bases and J by 6 bases, with 12 bases between. CDR3 region: CSVGNLFDEKLFF. The CDR3 DNA reads TGCAGCGTTGGGAACTTATTTGATGAAAAACTGTTTTTT.

Ten or more counts support this clonotype. The V and J genes are TRBV9 and TRBJ2-3; 11 positions agree with TRBD2. The CDR3 is made up of 16 amino acids. The germline V gene encodes CDR1 SGDLS and CDR2 YYNGEE. The V and J ends lost 4 bases and 3 bases, in that order; junction bases with no gene match: 7. The CDR3 is CASSTGTSGETDTQYF. The CDR3 nucleotides are TGTGCCAGCAGCACAGGGACTAGCGGAGAAACAGATACGCAGTATTTT.

At least ten counts were recorded for this clonotype. This CDR3 reads CASSYSYPGTDHTGELFF. DNA for the CDR3: TGTGCCAGCAGTTACAGTTACCCCGGGACAGACCACACCGGGGAGCTGTTTTTT. The chain has TRBV6-2 or TRBV6-3 and TRBJ2-2, with 7 bases matching TRBD1. V lost 2 bases to trimming and J lost 3 bases; unmatched junction nucleotides: 12. The CDR3 covers 18 residues. Germline CDR1 reads MNHEY; CDR2 reads SVGEGT.